This passage covers 30 T cell receptor beta chains from one sample sequenced in a study of CD8+ T cells in alopecia areata. Treatment noted: oral pan-JAK inhibitor, 5-10 mg twice daily. The authors extracted RNA and reverse transcribed it into cDNA as the sequencing template. Using immunoSEQ multiplex PCR, the repertoire was profiled, and TCRdb retains in-frame clones only, with some absent. The data hold about 160,000 clones, with approximately 65% observed a single time. Here the sequenced sample was CD4+ T cells sorted from blood, taken at week 4, from a patient treated with tofacitinib. These receptors all come from a human donor with alopecia areata.

V usage is TRBV18 and J usage is TRBJ2-7; D is possibly TRBD2 (5 bases). The CDR3 spans 13 residues. V was shortened by 3 bases and J by 8 bases, with 14 bases between the two germline ends. Germline V gene sequence: CDR1 KGHSH, CDR2 LQKENI. The CDR3 sequence is CASSPSSDWKQYF. CDR3 DNA: TGTGCCAGCTCACCGAGTTCGGACTGGAAGCAGTACTTC.

The chain links TRBV30 to TRBJ1-2; possible D gene TRBD1, 6 bases. The length of the CDR3 is 13 residues. Germline-derived CDR1 and CDR2 are GTSNPN and SVGIG (reference sequence). V lost 6 bases and J 0 bases, leaving 11 bases between the germline ends. CDR3 loop: CACTDSANYGYTF. CDR3 DNA sequence: TGTGCCTGTACGGACAGCGCTAACTATGGCTACACCTTC.

This clone was counted only a few times. This sample includes further DNA sequences coding for the same CDR3. The chain couples TRBV29-1 to TRBJ2-7; D unresolved. Trimming stripped 3 bases from V and 4 bases from J, with 7 bases between. Per germline, CDR1 SQVTM and CDR2 ANQGSEA. The length of the CDR3 is 11 residues. In DNA, the CDR3 is TGCAGCGTTGAGTCCGGGTACGAGCAGTACTTC. It is translated as CSVESGYEQYF.

This chain uses TRBV29-1 with TRBJ1-4; a possible D gene is TRBD1 (6 bases). This CDR3 comprises 13 residues. Trimming left V 4 bases short and J 5 bases short, with 11 bases between. Germline CDR1 reads SQVTM; CDR2 reads ANQGSEA. The CDR3 loop is CSVARGNNEKLFF. The CDR3 DNA reads TGCAGCGTTGCGAGGGGGAACAATGAAAAACTGTTTTTT.

The sample holds a few counts of this clone. CDR3: CSVWTGGAYGYTF. Written as DNA, the CDR3 is TGCAGCGTTTGGACAGGGGGCGCGTATGGCTACACCTTC. This sequence joins TRBV29-1 and TRBJ1-2, with TRBD1 matching 11 bases. The CDR3 totals 13 residues. Germline V gives CDR1 SQVTM, CDR2 ANQGSEA. The J segment lost 5 bases and the V segment lost 5 bases, leaving 4 bases of the junction unmatched.

The chain couples TRBV25-1 to TRBJ1-2, with a possible D match to TRBD1 (6 bases). The CDR3 covers 12 residues. Between the trimmed V and J ends, which lost 8 bases and 4 bases, there was a span of 11 bases. Germline lookup yields CDR1 MGHDK and CDR2 SYGVNS. CDR3 sequence (DNA): TGTGCCAGCTCCGACAGGTCCTATGGCTACACCTTC. The encoded protein is CASSDRSYGYTF.

This clone was counted between two and nine times. Other DNA sequences in this sample translate to the same CDR3. The gene calls are TRBV11-2 and TRBJ2-5; D gene uncertain. This CDR3 has 11 residues. Trimming removed 5 bases at V and 1 base at J, with 2 bases between. CDR1 is SGHAT and CDR2 is FQNNGV in the germline V gene. The CDR3 region is CASSLQETQYF. The CDR3 region has the DNA TGTGCCAGCAGCCTCCAAGAGACCCAGTACTTC.

The CDR3 coding sequence is TGTGCCAGCAGTCGGACAGGGGGCCTCCTAACTGAAGCTTTCTTT. Protein sequence: CASSRTGGLLTEAFF. This rearrangement joins TRBV6-5 to TRBJ1-1, with 11 positions matching TRBD1. The ends lost 5 bases at V and 5 bases at J; junction bases unmatched: 7. Germline V gene lookup returns CDR1 MNHEY and CDR2 SVGAGI. The CDR3 totals 15 residues.

This clone has a single count. The rearrangement links TRBV29-1 to TRBJ1-4, with 8 bases aligning to TRBD1. Germline V CDR1 and CDR2: SQVTM, ANQGSEA. The V gene end was trimmed by 7 bases and the J gene end by 8 bases; junction bases not matched to a gene: 9. The CDR3 consists of 13 residues. DNA for the CDR3: TGCAGCGCACGGGACAGGCGTGGGGAAAAACTGTTTTTT. This sequence encodes CSARDRRGEKLFF.

This clone was seen only a few times. The CDR3 region has the DNA TGTGCCAGCAGCTCCCGGATCGTCAATGAAAAACTGTTTTTT. The encoded protein is CASSSRIVNEKLFF. The V and J genes are TRBV11-1 and TRBJ1-4; D uncertain. V was trimmed by 4 bases and J by 5 bases, leaving 11 bases between them. Germline CDR1 and CDR2: SGHAT and FQDESV (reference sequence). This CDR3 contains 14 residues.

This clone came up once. V gene TRBV2 combines with J gene TRBJ1-6; D gene uncertain. Germline-derived CDR1 and CDR2 are SNHLY and FYNNEI. The CDR3 spans 11 residues. With 4 bases removed from V and 14 bases from J, the gap between germline ends came to 9 bases. CDR3 loop: CASSGRITLHF. The CDR3 DNA follows: TGTGCCAGCAGTGGAAGGATCACCCTCCACTTT.

The chain links TRBV18 to TRBJ2-5; 8 bases line up with TRBD1. V lost 4 bases and J lost 5; bases outside the gene matches: 9. Germline values: CDR1 KGHSH, CDR2 LQKENI. The CDR3 is made up of 15 amino acids. The CDR3 reads CASSRWDRSRETQYF. CDR3 sequence (DNA): TGTGCCAGCTCACGTTGGGACAGGTCGCGGGAGACCCAGTACTTC.

Comments on this clone: This specimen includes other DNA sequences encoding the same CDR3. The rearrangement links TRBV30 to TRBJ1-5, with 9 bases identical to TRBD1. The CDR3 contains 16 residues. Germline V CDR1 and CDR2: GTSNPN, SVGIG (reference sequence). Unmatched junction bases numbered 8, after V lost 0 bases and J lost 5 bases. The chain's CDR3 is CAWSVRVGQGYQPQHF. CDR3 DNA sequence: TGTGCCTGGAGTGTACGAGTAGGACAGGGGTATCAGCCCCAGCATTTT.

CDR3 in amino acids: CAWSVRVGVGNTEAFF. The CDR3, as DNA: TGTGCCTGGAGTGTACGGGTAGGGGTCGGGAACACTGAAGCTTTCTTT. The gene calls are TRBV30 and TRBJ1-1; TRBD1 is a possible D gene (5 bases). Germline assignment: CDR1 GTSNPN and CDR2 SVGIG (reference sequence). Trimming removed 0 bases at V and 1 base at J, with 15 bases between. This CDR3 is 16 amino acids long.

The CDR3 sequence: CSALTFYGYTF. CDR3 bases: TGCAGCGCCCTGACCTTCTATGGCTACACCTTC. The V gene is TRBV29-1, the J gene TRBJ1-2; D is undetermined. V was shortened by 7 bases and J by 4 bases, with 10 bases between the two germline ends. Germline V gene sequence: CDR1 SQVTM, CDR2 ANQGSEA. This CDR3 region has 11 residues.

This chain links TRBV29-1 with TRBJ1-1, with D unclear. This CDR3 has 11 residues. V was cut by 7 bases and J by 1 base, with 7 bases left in between. Germline CDR1 SQVTM, CDR2 ANQGSEA. This CDR3 reads CSGAKNTEAFF. In nucleotides, the CDR3 is TGCAGCGGAGCAAAGAACACTGAAGCTTTCTTT. The variable domain in full, with the rest retrieved from reference TRBV29-1 and TRBJ1-1, is SAVISQKPSRDICQRGTSLTIQCQVDSQVTMMFWYRQQPGQSLTLIATANQGSEATYESGFVIDKFPISRPNLTFSTLTVSNMSPEDSSIYLCSGAKNTEAFFGQGTRLTVV.

The J gene is TRBJ2-5, the V gene TRBV29-1, with D possibly TRBD2 on 6 matching bases. V lost 6 bases and J lost 1, with 21 bases in between. CDR1 is SQVTM, CDR2 ANQGSEA, per germline. CDR3 length: 16 residues. The DNA for the CDR3 is TGCAGCGTCCTAGGGCTCCTACGGGGGACCCAAGAGACCCAGTACTTC. It yields the protein CSVLGLLRGTQETQYF.

This clone was counted only a few times. V and J are TRBV18 and TRBJ2-5; perhaps TRBD2 as D (6 bases). The V end lost 6 bases, the J end lost 5 bases, and 16 bases lay between the germline ends. Germline V gives CDR1 KGHSH, CDR2 LQKENI. The CDR3 runs 14 residues. CDR3 region: CASSPGLSVETQYF. CDR3 sequence (DNA): TGTGCCAGCTCGCCGGGACTTAGCGTGGAGACCCAGTACTTC.

This clone was recorded a few times. The rearrangement links TRBV7-2 to TRBJ1-2; D call uncertain. V gave up 5 bases and J gave up 8 bases, with 18 bases separating them. This CDR3 contains 14 residues. Germline V lookup: CDR1 SGHTA, CDR2 FQGNSA. The CDR3 DNA reads as TGTGCCAGCAGCCTTCAGACCGTCCTTAGGGGCTACACCTTC. Its translation: CASSLQTVLRGYTF.

This clone was seen more than once but under ten times. This sequence joins TRBV5-6 and TRBJ1-4; no firm D call. There are 13 residues in the CDR3. CDR1 SGHDT and CDR2 YYEEEE come from the germline V gene. V gave up 4 bases and J gave up 10 bases, with 14 bases separating them. The CDR3 nucleotides are TGTGCCAGCAGCCCCGGCGGGCCTGGAAAACTGTTTTTT. This codes for CASSPGGPGKLFF.

The chain is built from TRBV4-1 and TRBJ2-3, with unresolved D. Trimming cost V 0 bases and J 4 bases, with 2 bases left between them. The CDR3 totals 12 residues. Germline V lookup: CDR1 MGHRA, CDR2 YSYEKL. The CDR3 reads CASSQEPDTQYF. The CDR3 nucleotides are TGCGCCAGCAGCCAAGAGCCAGATACGCAGTATTTT.

This clone was observed a few times. The chain uses TRBV30 and TRBJ2-7; no clear D gene. Trimming shortened V by 2 bases and J by 6 bases, and 11 bases separated the two germline ends. This CDR3 is 12 amino acids long. Germline lookup yields CDR1 GTSNPN and CDR2 SVGIG (reference sequence). CDR3 sequence (DNA): TGTGCCTGGAGTAAGGTGTTGGGCGAGCAGTACTTC. It translates to CAWSKVLGEQYF.

The V gene is TRBV30, the J gene TRBJ2-1; 7 bases match TRBD2. Germline trimming cut 0 bases from V and 9 bases from J; bases unmatched to any gene: 5. The CDR3 sequence is 13 residues long. The germline V gene has CDR1 GTSNPN and CDR2 SVGIG (reference sequence). The CDR3 here is CAWSVRGRAEQFF. In nucleotides, the CDR3 is TGTGCCTGGAGTGTACGGGGGAGGGCTGAGCAGTTCTTC.

This chain uses TRBV7-9 with TRBJ1-5, with 9 bases that match TRBD1. This CDR3 comprises 14 residues. V shed 5 bases, J shed 1 base, and the junction held 0 bases outside the gene matches. The germline gives CDR1 SEHNR, CDR2 FQNEAQ (reference sequence). CDR3 sequence reads: CASSTGGSNQPQHF. The CDR3 DNA sequence: TGTGCCAGCAGCACAGGGGGCAGCAATCAGCCCCAGCATTTT.

The V call is TRBV25-1, the J call TRBJ1-2; no clear D. Germline V gene sequence: CDR1 MGHDK, CDR2 SYGVNS. V lost 1 base to trimming and J lost 1 base, with 4 bases between them. This CDR3 is built from 13 residues. The CDR3 here is CASSELSNYGYTF. In nucleotides, the CDR3 is TGTGCCAGCAGTGAATTGAGTAACTATGGCTACACCTTC.

This sequence joins TRBV27 and TRBJ2-7; TRBD1 is a possible D gene (6 bases). Trimming removed 4 bases at V and 6 bases at J, with 10 bases between. This CDR3 comprises 12 residues. Germline V CDR1 and CDR2: MNHEY, SMNVEV (reference sequence). The CDR3 is CASSWGLGEQYF. CDR3 nucleotides: TGTGCCAGCAGTTGGGGGCTAGGCGAGCAGTACTTC.

V gene TRBV19 combines with J gene TRBJ1-6; 8 bases match TRBD1. This CDR3 has 14 residues. Germline assignment: CDR1 LNHDA and CDR2 SQIVND (reference sequence). Trimming removed 7 bases from V and 9 bases from J; junction bases left unmatched: 8. The CDR3 spells CASTGQGQGSPLHF. The DNA of the CDR3 is TGTGCCAGTACCGGACAGGGACAAGGTTCACCCCTCCACTTT.

The rearrangement joins TRBV5-4 to TRBJ2-7, with D possibly matching TRBD2 (6 bases). V was clipped by 2 bases and J by 3 bases, with 9 bases between them. The CDR3 runs to 13 residues. The germline V gene has CDR1 SGHNT and CDR2 YYREEE (reference sequence). The CDR3 DNA sequence: TGTGCCAGCAGCTTAGGACTACGCTACGAGCAGTACTTC. It is translated as CASSLGLRYEQYF.

The chain combines TRBV4-1 with TRBJ2-3; 8 bases map to TRBD2. This CDR3 spans 16 amino acids. V was clipped by 2 bases and J by 2 bases; unmatched bases: 6. Germline CDR1 and CDR2: MGHRA and YSYEKL. This CDR3 reads CASSQPREAVTDTQYF. The CDR3 DNA reads TGCGCCAGCAGCCAACCGCGGGAGGCAGTCACAGATACGCAGTATTTT.

This chain links TRBV29-1 with TRBJ2-6; no clear D gene. Germline assignment: CDR1 SQVTM and CDR2 ANQGSEA. CDR3 length: 17 amino acids. V was trimmed by 0 bases and J by 1 base, leaving 13 bases between them. For the CDR3, the DNA is TGCAGCGTTGAAGATCCCCCCGTAAGGTCTGGGGCCAACGTCCTGACTTTC. This translates into CSVEDPPVRSGANVLTF.